The 21 T cell receptor beta chains given below trace back to one sample, sequenced in a study of blood T cells in healthy people across ages. For the second PCR, which ran for about 7 to 11 cycles, a sample-barcoded 5' primer and a J-beta primer mix were used. A single record per CDR3 protein comes from TCRdb applying MiXCR to the 5' RACE reads. The repertoire has roughly 1,000,000 distinct CDR3 sequences, approximately 25% of them found once; the top ten carry about 0.72%. Another study also made use of these data, one on T cells of mothers and their children.

Sequencing was carried out using blood. The source of these receptors is a girl aged 2 to 10 in good health.

This clonotype was recorded a few times. This chain uses TRBV5-1 with TRBJ2-2; the D gene is possibly TRBD2 (6 bases). This CDR3 contains 15 residues. Germline CDR1 and CDR2: SGHRS and YFSETQ. V lost 0 bases and J lost 1, with 7 bases in between. CDR3 loop: CASSLGLGNTGELFF. CDR3 coding DNA: TGCGCCAGCAGCTTGGGACTAGGGAACACCGGGGAGCTGTTTTTT.

CDR3 in amino acids: CASSFSKVAYEQYF. Here the CDR3 DNA reads TGTGCCAGCAGCTTTTCTAAAGTAGCCTACGAGCAGTACTTC. V and J are TRBV7-2 and TRBJ2-7; D is unclear. Germline V gives CDR1 SGHTA, CDR2 FQGNSA. The CDR3 length is 14 residues. Trimming removed 3 bases from V and 2 bases from J, with 11 bases in between. The full variable domain, with the rest looked up from reference TRBV7-2 and TRBJ2-7, is GAGVSQSPSNKVTEKGKDVELRCDPISGHTALYWYRQSLGQGLEFLIYFQGNSAPDKSGLPSDRFSAERTGGSVSTLTIQRTQQEDSAVYLCASSFSKVAYEQYFGPGTRLTVT.

J is TRBJ2-7 and V is TRBV5-5; D unclear. Trimming cost V 1 base and J 4 bases, with 9 bases left between them. CDR1 and CDR2 from the germline V gene are SGHKS and YYEKEE (reference sequence). The CDR3 is made up of 13 amino acids. The CDR3 sequence: CASSLTQAYEQYF. As DNA, the CDR3 is TGTGCCAGCAGCTTGACGCAGGCATACGAGCAGTACTTC. The variable domain in full, with the rest retrieved from reference TRBV5-5 and TRBJ2-7, is DAGVTQSPTHLIKTRGQQVTLRCSPISGHKSVSWYQQVLGQGPQFIFQYYEKEERGRGNFPDRFSARQFPNYSSELNVNALLLGDSALYLCASSLTQAYEQYFGPGTRLTVT.

This clonotype was observed a handful of times. The chain employs TRBV7-2 and TRBJ2-1; 7 nucleotides agree with TRBD1. The germline V gene encodes CDR1 SGHTA and CDR2 FQGNSA. V lost 7 bases, J lost 10 bases, and 4 bases stayed unmatched. The CDR3 consists of 11 residues. The CDR3 spells CASKQGPEQFF. CDR3 nucleotide sequence: TGTGCCAGCAAACAGGGGCCCGAGCAGTTCTTC.

This clonotype was counted only a few times. J is TRBJ2-7 and V is TRBV12-3 or TRBV12-4, with unresolved D. Deletions cut 4 bases from V and 6 bases from J, with 10 bases between. This CDR3 has 12 amino acids. The CDR3 sequence: CASSSGQPEQYF. CDR3 bases: TGTGCCAGCAGTTCTGGCCAGCCCGAGCAGTACTTC.

The rearrangement joins TRBV5-1 to TRBJ1-4; D ambiguous. The CDR3 has 15 amino acids. The germline V and J ends were trimmed by 0 bases and 3 bases, with 9 bases remaining between them. The germline gives CDR1 SGHRS, CDR2 YFSETQ. CDR3: CASSLGRRSNEKLFF. The CDR3 DNA is TGCGCCAGCAGCTTGGGTCGACGGTCTAATGAAAAACTGTTTTTT.

The gene calls are TRBV25-1 and TRBJ2-7; 7 bases are a match to TRBD2. The V gene's germline CDR1 is MGHDK and CDR2 SYGVNS. This CDR3 is built from 11 residues. DNA of the CDR3: TGTGCTAGTCAGGGAGGGTACGAGCAGTACTTC. This translates into CASQGGYEQYF.

V gene TRBV2 combines with J gene TRBJ1-2; no definite D call. Trimming stripped 5 bases from V and 2 bases from J, with 9 bases between. CDR1 and CDR2 (germline): SNHLY, FYNNEI. CDR3 length: 13 amino acids. CDR3 nucleotides: TGTGCCAGCAGTTATCGCCCCAACTATGGCTACACCTTC. It translates to CASSYRPNYGYTF.

The V call is TRBV29-1, the J call TRBJ2-5; TRBD2 agrees at 8 bases. Judging by the DNA end, TRBJ2-1 fits better; the J call may be wrong. Germline V gene sequence: CDR1 SQVTM, CDR2 ANQGSEA. The CDR3 has 12 residues. The CDR3 here is CSVKLAASEQFF. In nucleotides, the CDR3 is TGCAGCGTTAAACTAGCGGCGAGTGAGCAGTTCTTC.

As to this clonotype: The junction differs from germline at one of its ends, possibly a read error. The V and J genes are TRBV6-2 or TRBV6-3 and TRBJ1-3, with D unresolved. This CDR3 region has 15 residues. Germline V gene lookup returns CDR1 MNHEY and CDR2 SVGEGT. The CDR3: CASSYSKESGNPIYF. For the CDR3, the DNA is TGTGCCAGCAGTTACTCGAAAGAATCTGGAAACCCCATATATTTT.

This clonotype turned up a few times. One junction end does not reproduce the germline sequence, and a read error may be involved. This sequence joins TRBV4-2 and TRBJ2-7; maybe TRBD1 (6 bases). The CDR3 runs to 14 residues. From germline, CDR1 is LGHNA and CDR2 YNFKEQ. CDR3 sequence reads: CAGSQPDSNYEQYF. CDR3 nucleotide sequence: TGTGCCGGCAGCCAACCGGACAGTAACTACGAGCAGTACTTC.

The CDR3 region is CASSSFGLSTDTQYF. The CDR3 nucleotides are TGTGCCAGCAGCTCCTTCGGGCTAAGCACAGATACGCAGTATTTT. The V and J genes are TRBV7-2 and TRBJ2-3; D ambiguous. Trimming pared 4 bases from V and 0 bases from J, leaving 11 bases between. This CDR3 comprises 15 residues. Germline assignment: CDR1 SGHTA and CDR2 FQGNSA.

This chain uses TRBV6-4 with TRBJ2-7; the D is unclear. Germline loops: CDR1 MRHNA, CDR2 SNTAGT. The V gene lost 2 bases and the J gene lost 2 bases, with 7 bases spanning the gap. The CDR3 is 13 residues long. The CDR3 bases are TGTGCCAGCAGTGACCCCGATGCCTACGAGCAGTACTTC. It encodes CASSDPDAYEQYF.

This clonotype was observed many times. The V and J genes are TRBV11-2 and TRBJ2-5; D perhaps matches TRBD2 (6 bases). The V gene lost 5 bases and the J gene lost 5 bases, with 21 bases spanning the gap. Germline CDR1 and CDR2: SGHAT and FQNNGV. The CDR3 is 16 residues long. CDR3 coding DNA: TGTGCCAGCAGCCAAAGAGGAGGGGAAGTCGGGGAGACCCAGTACTTC. This translates into CASSQRGGEVGETQYF.

The rearrangement uses TRBV7-9 and TRBJ2-7; 10 nucleotides agree with TRBD1. Germline CDR1 SEHNR, CDR2 FQNEAQ (reference sequence). The length of the CDR3 is 16 residues. V shed 5 bases, J shed 6 bases, and the junction held 13 bases outside the gene matches. The CDR3 coding sequence is TGTGCCAGCAGCCCGAGTAACGGACAGGGGGGTGCCGAGCAGTACTTC. This translates into CASSPSNGQGGAEQYF.

Only a few counts were recorded for this clonotype. The gene calls are TRBV2 and TRBJ2-3; a possible D gene is TRBD2 (6 bases). The CDR3 runs 15 residues. Trimming cost V 5 bases and J 4 bases, with 16 bases left between them. In germline, CDR1 is SNHLY, CDR2 FYNNEI. The CDR3 nucleotides read TGTGCCAGCAGTCCCCTCGGGAGCAGCGCAGATACGCAGTATTTT. It yields the protein CASSPLGSSADTQYF.

Ten or more counts support this clonotype. J is TRBJ1-2 and V is TRBV15; TRBD1 is a possible D gene (5 bases). V was trimmed by 3 bases and J by 4 bases, leaving 12 bases between them. CDR1 and CDR2 (germline): LNHNV, YYDKDF (reference sequence). The CDR3 is made up of 14 amino acids. CDR3 region: CATSSLAGSYGYTF. In DNA form, the CDR3 reads TGTGCCACCAGCAGCCTCGCAGGGTCCTATGGCTACACCTTC.

The V call is TRBV7-2, the J call TRBJ2-5; 7 bases are a match to TRBD2. The end of the DNA is better explained by TRBJ2-1, so the J call may be wrong. Germline V lookup: CDR1 SGHTA, CDR2 FQGNSA. This CDR3 comprises 17 residues. CDR3 in DNA: TGTGCCAGCAGCAACAATGGACCCGGGACTATCGTGATAGGGCAGTTCTTC. Protein sequence: CASSNNGPGTIVIGQFF.

The gene calls are TRBV11-1 and TRBJ1-1; 8 bases fit TRBD1. The germline V gene encodes CDR1 SGHAT and CDR2 FQDESV (reference sequence). V shed 1 base and J 8 bases; nucleotides not matched to a gene: 9. CDR3 length: 15 amino acids. The chain's CDR3 is CASSLELQGGDEAFF. In DNA, the CDR3 is TGTGCCAGCAGCTTAGAACTACAGGGGGGTGACGAAGCTTTCTTT.

This clonotype occurred a few times. The chain combines TRBV20-1 with TRBJ2-5, with D maybe TRBD1 (5 bases). Trimming took 6 bases from V and 1 from J, leaving 18 bases between them. Germline CDR1 reads DFQATT; CDR2 reads SNEGSKA (reference sequence). The length of the CDR3 is 15 residues. This CDR3 is CSATPEMGRQETQYF. CDR3 nucleotides: TGCAGTGCCACACCCGAGATGGGGCGCCAAGAGACCCAGTACTTC.

The V and J genes are TRBV12-3 or TRBV12-4 and TRBJ2-1, with 8 positions matching TRBD1. The CDR3 is 16 residues long. J lost 0 bases, V lost 7 bases, and 8 bases had no gene match. CDR3 nucleotides: TGTGCCAGCAACCGTTGGACAGGGTCCTCCTACAATGAGCAGTTCTTC. This codes for CASNRWTGSSYNEQFF.